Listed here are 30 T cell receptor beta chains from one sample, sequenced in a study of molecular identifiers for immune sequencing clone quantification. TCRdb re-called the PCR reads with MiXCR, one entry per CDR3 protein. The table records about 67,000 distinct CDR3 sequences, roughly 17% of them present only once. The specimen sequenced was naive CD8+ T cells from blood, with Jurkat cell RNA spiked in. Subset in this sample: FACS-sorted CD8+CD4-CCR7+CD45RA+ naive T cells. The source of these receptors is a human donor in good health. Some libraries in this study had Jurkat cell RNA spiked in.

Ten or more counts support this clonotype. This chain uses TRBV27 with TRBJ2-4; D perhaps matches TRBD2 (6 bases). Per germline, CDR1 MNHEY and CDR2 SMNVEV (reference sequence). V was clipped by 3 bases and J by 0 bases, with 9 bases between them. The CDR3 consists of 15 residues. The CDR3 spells CASSLGGLAKNIQYF. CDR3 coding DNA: TGTGCCAGCAGTTTGGGGGGACTAGCCAAAAACATTCAGTACTTC.

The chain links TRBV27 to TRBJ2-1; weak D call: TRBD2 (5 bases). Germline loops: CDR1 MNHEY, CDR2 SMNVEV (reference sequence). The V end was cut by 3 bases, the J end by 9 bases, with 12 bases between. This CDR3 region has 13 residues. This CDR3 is CASSFGGDFEQFF. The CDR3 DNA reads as TGTGCCAGCAGTTTTGGAGGTGACTTTGAGCAGTTCTTC.

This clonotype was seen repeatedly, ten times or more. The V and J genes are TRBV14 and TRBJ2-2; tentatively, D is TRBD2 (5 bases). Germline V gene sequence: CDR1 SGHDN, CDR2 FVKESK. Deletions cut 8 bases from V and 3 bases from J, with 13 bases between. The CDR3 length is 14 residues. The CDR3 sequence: CASSGIIYTGELFF. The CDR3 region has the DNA TGTGCCAGCTCGGGGATCATATACACCGGGGAGCTGTTTTTT.

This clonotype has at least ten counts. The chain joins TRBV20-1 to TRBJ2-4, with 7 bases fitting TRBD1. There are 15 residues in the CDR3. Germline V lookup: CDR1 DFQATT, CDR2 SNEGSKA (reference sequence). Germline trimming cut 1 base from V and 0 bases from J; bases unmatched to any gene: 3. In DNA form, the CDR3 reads TGCAGTGCTAGAGGACAGGGTCTAGCCAAAAACATTCAGTACTTC. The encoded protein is CSARGQGLAKNIQYF.

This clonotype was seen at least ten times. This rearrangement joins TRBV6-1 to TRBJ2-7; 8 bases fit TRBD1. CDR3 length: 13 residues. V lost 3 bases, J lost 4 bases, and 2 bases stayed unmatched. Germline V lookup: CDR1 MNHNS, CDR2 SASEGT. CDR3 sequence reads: CASSDDRGYEQYF. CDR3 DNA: TGTGCCAGCAGTGACGACAGGGGATACGAGCAGTACTTC.

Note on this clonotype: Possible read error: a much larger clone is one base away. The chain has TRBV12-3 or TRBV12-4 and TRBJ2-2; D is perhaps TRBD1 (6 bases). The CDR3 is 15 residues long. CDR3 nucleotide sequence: TGTGCCATCTCGGGCGTGCAGGGGAAGACCGGGGAGCTGTCTTTT. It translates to CAISGVQGKTGELSF.

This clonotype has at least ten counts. The CDR3 DNA is TGTGCCAGCAGCTTAGGGGCAGCGAACACAGATACGCAGTATTTT. Translated: CASSLGAANTDTQYF. J is TRBJ2-3 and V is TRBV7-8, with D unresolved. Trimming took 1 base from V and 2 from J, leaving 10 bases between them. The CDR3 length is 15 residues. Germline V gives CDR1 SGHVS, CDR2 FQNEAQ.

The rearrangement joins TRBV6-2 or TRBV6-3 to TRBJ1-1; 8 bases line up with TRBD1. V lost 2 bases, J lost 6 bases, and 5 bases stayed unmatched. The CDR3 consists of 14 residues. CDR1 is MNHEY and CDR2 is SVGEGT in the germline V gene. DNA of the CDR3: TGTGCCAGCAGTTACGACAGGGGAATCCCTGAAGCTTTCTTT. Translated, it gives CASSYDRGIPEAFF.

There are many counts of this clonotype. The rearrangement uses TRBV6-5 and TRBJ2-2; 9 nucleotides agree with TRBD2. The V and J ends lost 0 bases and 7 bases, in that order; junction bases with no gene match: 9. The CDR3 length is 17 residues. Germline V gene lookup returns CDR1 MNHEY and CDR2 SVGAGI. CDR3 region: CASSYSLWREGGGELFF. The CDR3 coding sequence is TGTGCCAGCAGTTACTCGTTATGGCGGGAGGGCGGCGGGGAGCTGTTTTTT.

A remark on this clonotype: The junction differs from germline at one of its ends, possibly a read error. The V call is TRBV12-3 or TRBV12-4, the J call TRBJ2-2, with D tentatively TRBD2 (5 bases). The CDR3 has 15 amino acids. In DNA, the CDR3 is TGTACCAGCAGATTTCCGTCCTCTGCCACCGGGGAACTGTTTTTT. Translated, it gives CTSRFPSSATGELFF.

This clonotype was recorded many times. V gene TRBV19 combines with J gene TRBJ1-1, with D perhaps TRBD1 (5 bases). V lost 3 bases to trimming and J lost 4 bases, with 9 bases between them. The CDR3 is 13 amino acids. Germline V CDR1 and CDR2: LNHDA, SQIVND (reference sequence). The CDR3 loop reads CASSITGSTEAFF. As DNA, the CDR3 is TGTGCCAGTAGTATTACAGGTTCCACTGAAGCTTTCTTT.

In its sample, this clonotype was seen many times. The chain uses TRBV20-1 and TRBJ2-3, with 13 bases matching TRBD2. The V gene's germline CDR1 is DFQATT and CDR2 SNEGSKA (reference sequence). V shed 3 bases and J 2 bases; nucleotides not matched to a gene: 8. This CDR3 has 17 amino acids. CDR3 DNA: TGCAGTGCTAGCTCTGCAGGACTAGCGGGAGCCACAGATACGCAGTATTTT. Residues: CSASSAGLAGATDTQYF.

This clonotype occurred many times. CDR3 region: CASSSGANTEAFF. The DNA for the CDR3 is TGTGCCAGCAGCTCCGGTGCGAACACTGAAGCTTTCTTT. This rearrangement joins TRBV7-6 to TRBJ1-1; D is unclear. Per the germline V gene, CDR1 is SGHVS and CDR2 is FNYEAQ. The CDR3 is 13 residues long. The V end was cut by 4 bases, the J end by 1 base, with 7 bases between.

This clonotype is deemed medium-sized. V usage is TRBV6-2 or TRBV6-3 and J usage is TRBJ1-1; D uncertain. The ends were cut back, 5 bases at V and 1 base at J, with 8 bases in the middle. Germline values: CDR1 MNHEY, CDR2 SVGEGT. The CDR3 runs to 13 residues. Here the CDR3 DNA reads TGTGCCAGCAGTGAACGGGAGAACACTGAAGCTTTCTTT. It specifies CASSERENTEAFF.

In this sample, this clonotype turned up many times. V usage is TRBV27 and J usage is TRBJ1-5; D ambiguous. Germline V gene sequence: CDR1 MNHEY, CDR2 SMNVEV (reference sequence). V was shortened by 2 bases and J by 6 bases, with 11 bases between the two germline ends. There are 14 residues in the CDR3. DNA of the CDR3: TGTGCCAGCAGTTTAAGTCTAAGGAGTCAGCCCCAGCATTTT. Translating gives CASSLSLRSQPQHF.

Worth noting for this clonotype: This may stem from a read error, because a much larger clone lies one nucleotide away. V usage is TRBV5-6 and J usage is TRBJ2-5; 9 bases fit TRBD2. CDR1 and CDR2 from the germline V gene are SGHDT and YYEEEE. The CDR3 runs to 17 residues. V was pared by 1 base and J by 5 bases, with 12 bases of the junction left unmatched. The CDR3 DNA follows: TGTGCCAGCAGCTTGATCATAGCGGGAGTACCCCATGAGACCCAGTACTTC. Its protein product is CASSLIIAGVPHETQYF.

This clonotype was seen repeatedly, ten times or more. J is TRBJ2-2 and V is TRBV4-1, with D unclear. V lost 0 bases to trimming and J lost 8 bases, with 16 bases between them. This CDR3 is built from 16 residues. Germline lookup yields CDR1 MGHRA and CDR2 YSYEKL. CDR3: CASSQEGDGALGELFF. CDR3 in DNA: TGCGCCAGCAGCCAAGAAGGAGACGGTGCTTTGGGGGAGCTGTTTTTT.

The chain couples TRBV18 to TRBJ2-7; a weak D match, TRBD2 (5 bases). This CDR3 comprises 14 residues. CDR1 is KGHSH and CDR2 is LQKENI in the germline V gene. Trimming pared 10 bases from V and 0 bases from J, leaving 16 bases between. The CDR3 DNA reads TGTGCCACCACACCCCCGGGGAGCTCCTACGAGCAGTACTTC. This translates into CATTPPGSSYEQYF.

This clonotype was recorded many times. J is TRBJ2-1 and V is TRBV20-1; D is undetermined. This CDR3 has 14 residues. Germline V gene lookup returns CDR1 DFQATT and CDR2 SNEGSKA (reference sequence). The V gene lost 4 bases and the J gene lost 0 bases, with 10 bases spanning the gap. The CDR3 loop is CSAKRLDSYNEQFF. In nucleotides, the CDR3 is TGCAGTGCTAAACGACTTGACTCCTACAATGAGCAGTTCTTC.

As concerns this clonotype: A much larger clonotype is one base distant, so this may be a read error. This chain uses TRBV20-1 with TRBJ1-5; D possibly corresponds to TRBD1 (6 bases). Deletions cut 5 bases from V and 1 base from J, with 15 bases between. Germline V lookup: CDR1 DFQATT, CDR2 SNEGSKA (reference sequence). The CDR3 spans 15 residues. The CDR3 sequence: CSAGTGGVSNQPQHF. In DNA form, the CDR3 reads TGCAGTGCTGGGACCGGGGGCGTGAGCAATCAGCCCCAGCATTTT.

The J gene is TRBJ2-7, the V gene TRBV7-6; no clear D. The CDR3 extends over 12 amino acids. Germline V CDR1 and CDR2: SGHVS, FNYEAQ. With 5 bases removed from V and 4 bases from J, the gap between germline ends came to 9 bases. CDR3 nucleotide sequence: TGTGCCAGCAGCAACTCCCCTTACGAGCAGTACTTC. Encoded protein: CASSNSPYEQYF.

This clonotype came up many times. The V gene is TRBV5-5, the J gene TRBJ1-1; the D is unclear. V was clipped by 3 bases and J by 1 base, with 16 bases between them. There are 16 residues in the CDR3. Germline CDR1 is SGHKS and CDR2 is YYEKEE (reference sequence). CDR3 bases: TGTGCCAGCAGCTGGGGAGTGATCCGCGCGAACACTGAAGCTTTCTTT. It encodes CASSWGVIRANTEAFF.

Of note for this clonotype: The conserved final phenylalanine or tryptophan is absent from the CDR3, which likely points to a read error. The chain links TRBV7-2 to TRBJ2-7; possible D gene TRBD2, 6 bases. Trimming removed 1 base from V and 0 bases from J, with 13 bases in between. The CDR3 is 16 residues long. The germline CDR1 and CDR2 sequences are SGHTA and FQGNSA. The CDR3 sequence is CASSLDRATSSYEQYS. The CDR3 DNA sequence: TGTGCCAGCAGCTTAGATCGTGCGACTAGCTCCTACGAGCAGTACTCC.

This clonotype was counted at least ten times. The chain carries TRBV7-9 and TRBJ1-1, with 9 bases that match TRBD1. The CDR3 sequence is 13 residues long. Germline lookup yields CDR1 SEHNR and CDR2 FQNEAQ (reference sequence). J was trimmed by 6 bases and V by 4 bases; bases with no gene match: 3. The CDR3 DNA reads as TGTGCCAGCAGCTACGGGACAGGGCCTGAAGCTTTCTTT. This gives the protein CASSYGTGPEAFF.

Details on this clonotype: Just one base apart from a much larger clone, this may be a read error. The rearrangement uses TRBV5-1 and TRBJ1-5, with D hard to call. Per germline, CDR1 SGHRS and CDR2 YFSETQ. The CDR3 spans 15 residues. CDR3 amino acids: CAGSLEVVDNQPQHF. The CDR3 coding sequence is TGCGCCGGCAGCTTGGAGGTGGTGGACAATCAGCCCCAGCATTTT.

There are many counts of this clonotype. The CDR3 reads CASSLVLAGGPGPYNEQFF. CDR3 DNA: TGTGCCAGCAGTTTAGTACTAGCGGGAGGGCCGGGCCCCTACAATGAGCAGTTCTTC. This chain links TRBV12-3 or TRBV12-4 with TRBJ2-1; 13 bases are shared with TRBD2. The CDR3 covers 19 residues. V dropped 1 base and J dropped 2; count of bases not matched to a gene: 8.

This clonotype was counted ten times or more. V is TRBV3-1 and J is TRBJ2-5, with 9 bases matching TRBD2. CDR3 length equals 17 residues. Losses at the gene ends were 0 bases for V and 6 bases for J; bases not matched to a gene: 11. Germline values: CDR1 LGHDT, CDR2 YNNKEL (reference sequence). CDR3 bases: TGTGCCAGCAGCCAAGATTTTACGCGGGAGGGCGTGAAGACCCAGTACTTC. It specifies CASSQDFTREGVKTQYF.

CDR3 protein: CASSYGGAMGEQFF. CDR3 nucleotides: TGTGCCAGCAGTTACGGGGGCGCGATGGGGGAGCAGTTCTTC. The V gene is TRBV12-3 or TRBV12-4, the J gene TRBJ2-1; D assignment may be TRBD1 or TRBD2 (6 bases each). The V and J ends lost 4 bases and 10 bases respectively, with 17 bases between them. The CDR3 has 14 residues.

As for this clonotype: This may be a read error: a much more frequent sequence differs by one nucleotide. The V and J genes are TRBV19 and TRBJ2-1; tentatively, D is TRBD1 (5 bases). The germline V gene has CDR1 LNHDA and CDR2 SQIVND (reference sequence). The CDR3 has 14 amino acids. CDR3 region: CASQGARPYNELFF. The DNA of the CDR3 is TGTGCCAGCCAGGGTGCTAGGCCCTACAATGAGCTGTTCTTC.

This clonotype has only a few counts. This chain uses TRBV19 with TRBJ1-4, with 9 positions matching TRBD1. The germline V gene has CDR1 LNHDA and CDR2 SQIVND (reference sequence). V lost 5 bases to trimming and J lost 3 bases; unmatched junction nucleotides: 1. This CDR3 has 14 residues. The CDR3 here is CASSGQGPNEKLFF. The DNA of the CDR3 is TGTGCCAGTAGTGGACAGGGGCCTAATGAAAAACTGTTTTTT.